The entry below describes one T cell receptor (beta chain). Authors' analysis steps: Nucleated cell number was recorded as an estimate derived from reference gene primer amplification. This table comes from immunoSEQ multiplex PCR, and its TCRdb copy is limited to in-frame clones, with some not included. The V and J calls and clone size were taken over from that table, and D and trimming were inferred from the DNA. The table has under 150,000 clones, more than 80% seen once; the top ten hold 4.6%. These data belong to a study of blood T cell repertoires in COVID-19. For the study at large: Donors in the United States, Italy and Spain gave samples during acute or convalescent COVID-19. T cells, B-cell-depleted T cells, or PBMCs provided the cDNA or gDNA that served as material.

Germline V lookup: CDR1 MDHEN, CDR2 SYDVKM. The CDR3 extends over 19 amino acids. V lost 7 bases to trimming and J lost 1 base, with 27 bases between them. The chain has TRBV28 and TRBJ2-3; a possible D gene is TRBD2 (6 bases). The sequence came from a woman between 45 and 60 years old with acute or convalescent COVID-19. The sequencing sample was made of peripheral blood. The CDR3 bases are TGTGCCAGCATCTCGTCAATGGGGTCTGGAGGGCCTGGCACAGATACGCAGTATTTT. Its protein product is CASISSMGSGGPGTDTQYF. The variable domain in full, with the rest retrieved from reference TRBV28 and TRBJ2-3, is DVKVTQSSRYLVKRTGEKVFLECVQDMDHENMFWYRQDPGLGLRLIYFSYDVKMKEKGDIPEGYSVSREKKERFSLILESASTNQTSMYLCASISSMGSGGPGTDTQYFGPGTRLTVL.